The TCR beta chain under discussion was sequenced for a study of shared clonotypes between healthy human individuals. Study-level background: Donors were a couple of women and three men aged 18 to 49. Per-donor plates numbered three CD4 naive, three CD4 memory, two CD8 naive and one CD8 memory.

Study results and limitations: Several donors had 5% to 6% of their naive CD4 clonotypes in common.

The repertoire was sequenced with immunoSEQ multiplex PCR; TCRdb's copy has only in-frame clones and lacks some. The data contain roughly 2.2 million clones, 93% of them singletons. Germline CDR1 SGHAT, CDR2 FQNNGV. This CDR3 region has 14 residues. Trimming left V 1 base short and J 6 bases short, with 13 bases between. Donors had no recently reported acute infections or vaccinations and were HIV-negative. Concerning this clone: Its cognate antigen is unknown.

The rearrangement uses TRBV11-2 and TRBJ2-7; D ambiguous. The sample taken for sequencing was naive CD4+ T cells from PBMCs. Subset denoted: CD45RA+ positively selected. This TCR was recovered from a man younger than 35 in good health. Some clones in this sample may be carry-over from other donors' samples. The CDR3: CASSLVVSAGEQYF. The CDR3 DNA sequence: TGTGCCAGCAGCTTAGTCGTTTCGGCCGGCGAGCAGTACTTC.